This T cell receptor (beta chain) was recorded in a study of cytomegalovirus exposure and HLA in healthy donors. Across the study: T cells numbering about 180 million yielded roughly 120 million unique TCR beta sequences in an earlier analysis. Inside one of the first data releases sat about 85 million unique TCRs taken from HLA-typed donors. Caucasian-associated ancestry cluster membership applied to 75% to 85% of around 400 genotyped donors.

The PCR made use of 60 Vbeta and 13 Jbeta primers. Sequencing was performed with immunoSEQ multiplex PCR; in TCRdb, only in-frame clones are kept and a portion is missing. Its table lists approximately 58,000 clones. This clone counts as medium-sized (0.01 to 0.1%) by frequency. V was shortened by 1 base and J by 2 bases, with 8 bases between the two germline ends. Looked up from germline, CDR1 is SGHVS and CDR2 is FQNEAQ. The CDR3 loop spans 15 amino acids. Source material: PBMCs. The gene calls are TRBV7-8 and TRBJ2-2; D remains ambiguous. The clonotype comes from a woman between 18 and 30 years old in good health and CMV-seronegative. The CDR3 is CASSLVAPNTGELFF. The CDR3 nucleotides are TGTGCCAGCAGCTTAGTGGCACCCAACACCGGGGAGCTGTTTTTT.